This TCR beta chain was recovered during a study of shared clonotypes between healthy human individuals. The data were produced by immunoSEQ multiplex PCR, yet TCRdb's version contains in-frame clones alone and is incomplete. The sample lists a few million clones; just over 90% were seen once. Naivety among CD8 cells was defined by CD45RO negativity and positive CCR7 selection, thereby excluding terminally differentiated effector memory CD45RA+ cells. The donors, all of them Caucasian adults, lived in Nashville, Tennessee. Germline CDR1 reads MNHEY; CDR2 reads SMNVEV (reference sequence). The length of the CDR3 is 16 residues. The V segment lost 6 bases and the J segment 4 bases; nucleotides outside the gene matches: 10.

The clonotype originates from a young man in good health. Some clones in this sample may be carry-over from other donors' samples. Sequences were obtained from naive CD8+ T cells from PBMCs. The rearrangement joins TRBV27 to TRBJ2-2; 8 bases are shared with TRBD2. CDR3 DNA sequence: TGTGCCAGCAGCCACCCAGCGGGAGCGGGCACCGGGGAGCTGTTTTTT. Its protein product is CASSHPAGAGTGELFF.